The rows below give T cell receptor beta chains drawn from one sample of a study of cytomegalovirus exposure and HLA in healthy donors. Assay: immunoSEQ multiplex PCR; the TCRdb copy retains only in-frame clones and omits some. The sample yields approximately 200,000 clones, less than 85% seen once. Material: PBMCs. These receptors all come from a girl aged 5 to 17 in good health and CMV-seropositive. Each CDR3 is given with its conserved first and last residue. The D gene is left open where the match is weak. Clone size, where shown, is once, few, many, or a class for clones that have expanded.

clone_size j_call d_call v_call cdr3_aa cdr3_nt
few TRBJ2-3 NA TRBV4-1 CASSQGAPTDTQYF TGCGCCAGCAGCCAAGGGGCCCCCACAGATACGCAGTATTTT
once TRBJ2-1 TRBD2 TRBV27 CASTGTSGYNEQFF TGTGCCAGCACCGGGACTAGCGGGTACAATGAGCAGTTCTTC
NA TRBJ1-4 NA TRBV21-1 CASSILGQGNEKLFF TGTGCCAGCAGCATCTTAGGCCAGGGTAATGAAAAACTGTTTTTT
few TRBJ1-5 NA TRBV5-6 CASSSNGGRMDQPQHF TGTGCCAGCAGCTCCAATGGCGGGAGGATGGATCAGCCCCAGCATTTT
NA TRBJ2-5 TRBD1 TRBV5-1 CASSGTGGPQETQYF TGCGCCAGCAGCGGGACAGGGGGCCCTCAAGAGACCCAGTACTTC
NA TRBJ1-2 TRBD1 TRBV7-2 CASSVDRDYGYTF TGTGCCAGCAGCGTAGACAGGGACTATGGCTACACCTTC
once TRBJ1-5 TRBD1 TRBV2 CASSTGGRQPQHF TGTGCCAGCTCTACAGGGGGCAGGCAGCCCCAGCATTTT
NA TRBJ2-1 TRBD2 TRBV11-3 CASSESGAKGNEQFF TGTGCCAGCAGCGAGAGCGGGGCGAAGGGGAATGAGCAGTTCTTC
NA TRBJ1-2 TRBD1 TRBV14 CASSQGGQGPRNYGYTF TGTGCCAGCAGCCAAGGGGGACAGGGACCAAGGAATTATGGCTACACCTTC
NA TRBJ2-7 NA TRBV7-2 CASSLAGPRQGLTYEQYF TGTGCCAGCAGCTTAGCGGGCCCACGGCAGGGGCTAACCTACGAGCAGTACTTC
NA TRBJ1-3 TRBD1 TRBV5-1 CASSRDRRSGNTIYF TGCGCCAGCAGCAGGGACAGGCGCTCTGGAAACACCATATATTTT
once TRBJ1-1 TRBD1 TRBV18 CASSPKQGYTEAFF TGTGCCAGCTCACCCAAACAGGGGTACACTGAAGCTTTCTTT
NA TRBJ1-2 NA TRBV5-6 CASSLDSYSVMGYTF TGTGCCAGCAGCTTGGACAGCTATTCAGTAATGGGCTACACCTTC
NA TRBJ1-4 NA TRBV25-1 CASSRNQGLGEKLFF TGTGCCAGCAGTCGGAACCAGGGGTTGGGTGAAAAACTGTTTTTT
NA TRBJ1-1 NA TRBV4-1 CASSQDKGTSEAFF TGCGCCAGCAGCCAAGATAAGGGGACTTCCGAAGCTTTCTTT
NA TRBJ2-1 NA TRBV2 CASRGRDIGSGNEQFF TGTGCCAGCAGGGGCCGGGACATCGGTTCGGGCAATGAGCAGTTCTTC
NA TRBJ2-1 NA TRBV4-1 CASSLWVGRTYNEQFF TGCGCCAGCAGCCTATGGGTTGGGCGTACCTACAATGAGCAGTTCTTC